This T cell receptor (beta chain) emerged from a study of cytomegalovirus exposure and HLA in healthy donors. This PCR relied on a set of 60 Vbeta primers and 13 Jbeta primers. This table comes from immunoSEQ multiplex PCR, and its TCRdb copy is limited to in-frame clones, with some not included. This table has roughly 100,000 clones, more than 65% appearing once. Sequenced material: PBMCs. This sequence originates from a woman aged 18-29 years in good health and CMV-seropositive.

In DNA, the CDR3 is TGTGCCAGCTCACCTTCCGGAGGGTTTGAGCAGTTCTTC. Translation gives CASSPSGGFEQFF. This chain links TRBV18 with TRBJ2-1; D is perhaps TRBD2 (6 bases). Trimming took 3 bases from V and 9 from J, leaving 12 bases between them. This CDR3 contains 13 residues. The V gene's germline CDR1 is KGHSH and CDR2 LQKENI. The full variable domain, in which reference TRBV18 and TRBJ2-1 provide the parts outside the CDR3, is NAGVMQNPRHLVRRRGQEARLRCSPMKGHSHVYWYRQLPEEGLKFMVYLQKENIIDESGMPKERFSAEFPKEGPSILRIQQVVRGDSAAYFCASSPSGGFEQFFGPGTRLTVL.